These 9 T cell receptor beta chains originate from one sample sequenced in a study of cytomegalovirus exposure and HLA in healthy donors. PCR involved 60 Vbeta and 13 Jbeta primers. Using immunoSEQ multiplex PCR, the repertoire was profiled, and TCRdb retains in-frame clones only, with some absent. This sample's table reports tens of thousands of clones. The specimen was PBMCs. These receptors were obtained from a woman in her 30s in good health and CMV-seropositive.

The chain employs TRBV6-5 and TRBJ1-2; D perhaps matches TRBD1 (5 bases). CDR1 and CDR2 (germline): MNHEY, SVGAGI. This CDR3 region has 13 residues. The V end was cut by 6 bases, the J end by 4 bases, with 12 bases between. This chain's CDR3 is CASRSTAPYGYTF. The CDR3 bases are TGTGCCAGCAGATCGACAGCCCCCTATGGCTACACCTTC.

V and J are TRBV5-1 and TRBJ2-1, with TRBD2 matching over 8 bases. The CDR3 sequence is 15 residues long. The V gene's germline CDR1 is SGHRS and CDR2 YFSETQ. V shed 5 bases and J 0 bases; nucleotides not matched to a gene: 4. CDR3 sequence reads: CASSQLAVSYNEQFF. DNA for the CDR3: TGCGCCAGCAGTCAACTAGCGGTCTCCTACAATGAGCAGTTCTTC.

The J gene is TRBJ2-3, the V gene TRBV19, with 7 positions matching TRBD1. The length of the CDR3 is 16 residues. V lost 7 bases and J lost 3; bases outside the gene matches: 13. CDR1 and CDR2 from the germline V gene are LNHDA and SQIVND (reference sequence). CDR3 in amino acids: CASTRTGLFATDTQYF. CDR3 nucleotide sequence: TGTGCCAGTACTCGGACAGGTTTATTTGCGACAGATACGCAGTATTTT.

This clone is called large based on its frequency. This chain joins TRBV5-6 and TRBJ1-1; D gene unclear. V lost 2 bases and J 1 base, leaving 15 bases between the germline ends. CDR1 and CDR2 (germline): SGHDT, YYEEEE. The CDR3 has 16 amino acids. CDR3 in DNA: TGTGCCAGCAGCTTTCGTTACTACACAAGGAACACTGAAGCTTTCTTT. This sequence encodes CASSFRYYTRNTEAFF.

The chain is built from TRBV25-1 and TRBJ2-5; the D is unclear. The CDR3 has 12 residues. Germline CDR1 reads MGHDK; CDR2 reads SYGVNS. The V end lost 1 base, the J end lost 4 bases, and 4 bases lay between the germline ends. The CDR3 sequence: CASSESRETQYF. CDR3 sequence (DNA): TGTGCCAGCAGTGAATCGCGAGAGACCCAGTACTTC. Using reference TRBV25-1 and TRBJ2-5 for the parts outside the CDR3, the full variable domain is EADIYQTPRYLVIGTGKKITLECSQTMGHDKMYWYQQDPGMELHLIHYSYGVNSTEKGDLSSESTVSRIRTEHFPLTLESARPSHTSQYLCASSESRETQYFGPGTRLLVL.

CDR3 in DNA: TGTGCCAGCAGTTCCGATCGCACCAGAACCCAGTACTTC. Its protein is CASSSDRTRTQYF. The chain uses TRBV6-5 and TRBJ2-5; D ambiguous. The CDR3 consists of 13 residues. Germline CDR1 reads MNHEY; CDR2 reads SVGAGI. Between the trimmed V and J ends, which lost 4 bases and 8 bases, there was a span of 14 bases.

The chain joins TRBV7-9 to TRBJ1-5; 8 bases line up with TRBD1. The CDR3 runs 15 residues. Per the germline V gene, CDR1 is SEHNR and CDR2 is FQNEAQ (reference sequence). With 2 bases clipped from V and 4 bases from J, the junction kept 4 bases outside the gene matches. The CDR3: CASSLTTGDNQPQHF. CDR3 in DNA: TGTGCCAGCAGCTTAACGACAGGGGATAATCAGCCCCAGCATTTT.

This sequence joins TRBV6-5 and TRBJ1-3, with D unresolved. Per germline, CDR1 MNHEY and CDR2 SVGAGI. The CDR3 has 15 residues. Written as DNA, the CDR3 is TGTGCTTCCAAAGGAGCTCTAGGGAGTGGAAACACCATATATTTT. Translation: CASKGALGSGNTIYF.

The CDR3 region is CASSQAYSYGYTF. In nucleotides, the CDR3 is TGTGCCAGCAGCCAGGCCTACAGCTATGGCTACACCTTC. The rearrangement joins TRBV7-9 to TRBJ1-2; D not resolved. CDR3 length equals 13 residues. Trimming pared 5 bases from V and 4 bases from J, leaving 11 bases between. From germline, CDR1 is SEHNR and CDR2 FQNEAQ (reference sequence).